Sequencing of this TCR beta chain was carried out in a study of a mutant IDH1 vaccine in newly diagnosed glioma. About the study: Radiotherapy, temozolomide, or both had been given previously, and both were given to most.

Details on this clone: Antigen: not known.

Measured with immunoSEQ multiplex PCR; TCRdb has only the in-frame clones, and not every one. Here the sample spans 25,000 to 30,000 clones, more than 65% being singletons. The time point is: week 5, during vaccination. The investigators gave 300 ug of mutant IDH1 20-mer peptide in each vaccine dose, together with topical imiquimod. Germline CDR1 is SGHDT and CDR2 is YYEEEE. This CDR3 has 11 residues. Trimming left V 4 bases short and J 6 bases short, with 8 bases between. The sequence came from a man aged 35 to 55 with glioma. Some clones in this sample may be carry-over from other donors' samples. The chain couples TRBV5-6 to TRBJ2-7, with a possible D match to TRBD2 (5 bases). The starting material was PBMCs, obtained from a glioma patient whose treatment included an IDH1 peptide vaccine. CDR3 nucleotides: TGTGCCAGCAGCCGCCGGGGCGAGCAGTACTTC. It is translated as CASSRRGEQYF.